The rows below give T cell receptor beta chains drawn from one sample of a study of OX40 agonist ivuxolimab in advanced cancers. Only in-frame clones appear in the TCRdb table, and some are missing; sequencing was by immunoSEQ multiplex PCR. The table has some 140,000 clones, roughly 91% seen once. The material sequenced was CD4+ or CD8+ T cells sorted from blood, taken in a trial of the OX40 agonist ivuxolimab. These TCRs come from an adult with an advanced solid tumor such as melanoma, head and neck, liver or kidney cancer. CDR3s include the opening cysteine and the closing phenylalanine or tryptophan. Fields, in order: V gene, D gene, J gene, CDR3 length, clone size, CDR3 DNA, CDR3 protein. A D gene is named only where the DNA matches it firmly. Clone sizes are given selectively: once, few, many, or a class where the clone is expanded.

v_call: TRBV18; d_call: -; j_call: TRBJ2-1; cdr3_length: 14; clone_size: -; cdr3_nt: TGTGCCAGCTCACCACCATCAGGGAAAAATGAGCAGTTCTTC; cdr3_aa: CASSPPSGKNEQFF
v_call: TRBV19; d_call: TRBD1; j_call: TRBJ2-7; cdr3_length: 16; clone_size: -; cdr3_nt: TGTGCCAGTAGTCCCCACCCCGGACAGGGTCACAACGAGCAGTACTTC; cdr3_aa: CASSPHPGQGHNEQYF
v_call: TRBV6-1; d_call: TRBD2; j_call: TRBJ2-1; cdr3_length: 15; clone_size: -; cdr3_nt: TGTGCCAGCAGTGCGGGACTAGCGGCAGTAAATGAGCAGTTCTTC; cdr3_aa: CASSAGLAAVNEQFF
v_call: TRBV7-3; d_call: TRBD2; j_call: TRBJ2-2; cdr3_length: 17; clone_size: -; cdr3_nt: TGTGCCAGCAGCTCCCGGACTAGCGGGTCGAACACCGGGGAGCTGTTTTTT; cdr3_aa: CASSSRTSGSNTGELFF
v_call: TRBV7-9; d_call: -; j_call: TRBJ1-2; cdr3_length: 11; clone_size: -; cdr3_nt: TGTGCCAGCAGCAACTCGGGTGGCTACACCTTC; cdr3_aa: CASSNSGGYTF
v_call: TRBV4-3; d_call: -; j_call: TRBJ1-2; cdr3_length: 14; clone_size: once; cdr3_nt: TGCGCCAGCAGCCAAGTATACACATCCTATGGCTACACCTTC; cdr3_aa: CASSQVYTSYGYTF
v_call: TRBV7-2; d_call: -; j_call: TRBJ2-2; cdr3_length: 15; clone_size: few; cdr3_nt: TGTGCCAGCAGCTTGGCTGGGGCGGGGACCGGGGAGCTGTTTTTT; cdr3_aa: CASSLAGAGTGELFF
v_call: TRBV7-2; d_call: TRBD1; j_call: TRBJ1-3; cdr3_length: 15; clone_size: few; cdr3_nt: TGTGCCAGCAGCTTGCAGGGGGGCTCTGGAAACACCATATATTTT; cdr3_aa: CASSLQGGSGNTIYF
v_call: TRBV28; d_call: -; j_call: TRBJ2-7; cdr3_length: 12; clone_size: -; cdr3_nt: TGTGCCAGCAGTAATTCTAATTACGAGCAGTACTTC; cdr3_aa: CASSNSNYEQYF
v_call: TRBV28; d_call: -; j_call: TRBJ1-5; cdr3_length: 15; clone_size: -; cdr3_nt: TGTGCCAGCAGGCACAGGGCGCGACTGAATCAGCCCCAGCATTTT; cdr3_aa: CASRHRARLNQPQHF
v_call: TRBV30; d_call: -; j_call: TRBJ1-5; cdr3_length: 14; clone_size: -; cdr3_nt: TGTGCCTGGAGTGTTGGACCGGGAAATCAGCCCCAGCATTTT; cdr3_aa: CAWSVGPGNQPQHF
v_call: TRBV6-5; d_call: -; j_call: TRBJ2-3; cdr3_length: 12; clone_size: once; cdr3_nt: TGTGCCAGCAGCCCCCCAGCGGATACGCAGTATTTT; cdr3_aa: CASSPPADTQYF
v_call: TRBV6-5; d_call: -; j_call: TRBJ1-2; cdr3_length: 13; clone_size: -; cdr3_nt: TGTGCCAGCAGCCTTACAACTAACTATGGCTACACCTTC; cdr3_aa: CASSLTTNYGYTF
v_call: TRBV27; d_call: -; j_call: TRBJ2-6; cdr3_length: 13; clone_size: -; cdr3_nt: TGTGCCAGCAGCCAGGCTGGGGCCAACGTCCTGACTTTC; cdr3_aa: CASSQAGANVLTF
v_call: TRBV7-3; d_call: TRBD2; j_call: TRBJ2-7; cdr3_length: 15; clone_size: -; cdr3_nt: TGTGCCAGCAGCTTAGCGGGAGGGGGCTCCTACGAGCAGTACTTC; cdr3_aa: CASSLAGGGSYEQYF